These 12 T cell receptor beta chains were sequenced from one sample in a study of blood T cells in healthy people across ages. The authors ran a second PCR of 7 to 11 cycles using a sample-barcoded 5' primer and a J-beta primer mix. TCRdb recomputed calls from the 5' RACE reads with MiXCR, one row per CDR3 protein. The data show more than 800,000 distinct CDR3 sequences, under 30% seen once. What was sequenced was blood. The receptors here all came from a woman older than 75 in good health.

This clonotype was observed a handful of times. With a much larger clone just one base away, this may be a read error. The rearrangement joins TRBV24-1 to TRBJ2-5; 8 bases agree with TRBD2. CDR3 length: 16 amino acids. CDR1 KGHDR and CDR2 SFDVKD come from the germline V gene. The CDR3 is CATSDLPGGAREAQYF. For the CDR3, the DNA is TGTGCCACCAGTGATTTGCCGGGGGGGGCTCGAGAGGCCCAGTACTTC.

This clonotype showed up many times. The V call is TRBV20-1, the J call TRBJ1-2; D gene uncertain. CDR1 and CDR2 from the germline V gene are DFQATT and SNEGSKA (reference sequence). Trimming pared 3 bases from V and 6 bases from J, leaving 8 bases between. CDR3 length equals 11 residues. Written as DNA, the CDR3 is TGCAGTGCTAGGTGGCAAAATGGCTACACCTTC. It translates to CSARWQNGYTF.

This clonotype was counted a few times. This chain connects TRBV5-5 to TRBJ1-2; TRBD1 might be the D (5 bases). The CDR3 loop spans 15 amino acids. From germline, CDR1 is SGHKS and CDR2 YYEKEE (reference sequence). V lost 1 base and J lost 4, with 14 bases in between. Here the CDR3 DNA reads TGTGCCAGCAGCTTGCGTCCGCAGGGAACCTATGGCTACACCTTC. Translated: CASSLRPQGTYGYTF.

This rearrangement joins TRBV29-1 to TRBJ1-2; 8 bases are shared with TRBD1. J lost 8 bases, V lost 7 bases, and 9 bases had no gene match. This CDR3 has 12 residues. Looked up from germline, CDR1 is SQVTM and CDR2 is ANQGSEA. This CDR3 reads CSAEGPGGGYTF. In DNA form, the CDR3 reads TGCAGCGCCGAGGGGCCAGGGGGCGGCTACACCTTC.

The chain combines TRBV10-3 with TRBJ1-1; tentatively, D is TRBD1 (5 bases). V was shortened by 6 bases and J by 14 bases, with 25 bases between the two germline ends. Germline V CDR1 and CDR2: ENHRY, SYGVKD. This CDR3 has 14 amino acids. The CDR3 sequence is CAIRPRGVDAGAFF. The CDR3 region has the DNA TGTGCCATCAGGCCTCGGGGGGTTGACGCTGGAGCCTTCTTT.

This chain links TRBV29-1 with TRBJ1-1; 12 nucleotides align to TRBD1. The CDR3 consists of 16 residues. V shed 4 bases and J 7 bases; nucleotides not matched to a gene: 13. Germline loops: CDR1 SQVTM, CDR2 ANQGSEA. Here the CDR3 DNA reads TGCAGCGTTGGCGGTGCCTCCGGGACAGGGGGCGGTGAAGCTTTCTTT. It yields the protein CSVGGASGTGGGEAFF.

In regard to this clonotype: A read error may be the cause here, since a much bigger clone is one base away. The CDR3 sequence: CASSQDHSSSGANVPTF. The CDR3 DNA is TGCGCCAGCAGCCAAGATCACAGTAGCTCTGGGGCCAACGTCCCGACTTTC. The gene calls are TRBV4-3 and TRBJ2-6, with D possibly TRBD1 on 5 matching bases. The CDR3 loop spans 17 amino acids. The germline gives CDR1 LGHNA, CDR2 YSLEER.

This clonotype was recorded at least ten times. The CDR3 sequence: CSVEGGERARRYGYTF. The DNA of the CDR3 is TGCAGCGTTGAGGGAGGAGAACGGGCGCGCCGCTATGGCTACACCTTC. J is TRBJ1-2 and V is TRBV29-1, with D uncertain. V gave up 3 bases and J gave up 4 bases, with 21 bases separating them. This CDR3 contains 16 residues. The germline CDR1 and CDR2 sequences are SQVTM and ANQGSEA.

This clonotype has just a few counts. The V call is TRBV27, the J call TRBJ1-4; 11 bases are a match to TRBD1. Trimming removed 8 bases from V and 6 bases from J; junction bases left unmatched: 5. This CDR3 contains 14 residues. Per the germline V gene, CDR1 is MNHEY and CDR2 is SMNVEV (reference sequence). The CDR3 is CASPPGQGDEKLFF. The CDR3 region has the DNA TGTGCCAGCCCACCGGGACAGGGGGATGAAAAACTGTTTTTT.

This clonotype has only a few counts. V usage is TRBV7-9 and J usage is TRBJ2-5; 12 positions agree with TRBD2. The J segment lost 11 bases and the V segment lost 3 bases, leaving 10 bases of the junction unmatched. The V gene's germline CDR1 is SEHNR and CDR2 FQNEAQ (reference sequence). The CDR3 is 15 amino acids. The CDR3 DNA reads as TGTGCCAGCAGCTTGCTAGCGGGGGGGCTGGGTGAGCAGTACTTC. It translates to CASSLLAGGLGEQYF. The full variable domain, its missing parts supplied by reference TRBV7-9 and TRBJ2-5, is DTGVSQNPRHKITKRGQNVTFRCDPISEHNRLYWYRQTLGQGPEFLTYFQNEAQLEKSRLLSDRFSAERPKGSFSTLEIQRTEQGDSAMYLCASSLLAGGLGEQYFGPGTRLLVL.

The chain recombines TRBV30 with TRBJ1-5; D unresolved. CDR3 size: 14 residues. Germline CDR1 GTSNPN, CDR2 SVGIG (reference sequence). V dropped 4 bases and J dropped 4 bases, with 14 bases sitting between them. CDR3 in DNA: TGTGCCTGGAAAGATGGATCAAGAAATCAGCCCCAGCATTTT. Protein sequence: CAWKDGSRNQPQHF.

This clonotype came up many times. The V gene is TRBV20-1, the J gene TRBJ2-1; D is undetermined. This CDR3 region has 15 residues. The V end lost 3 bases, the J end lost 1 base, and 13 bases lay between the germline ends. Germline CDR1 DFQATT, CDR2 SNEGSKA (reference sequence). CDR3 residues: CSARRKGPSYNEQFF. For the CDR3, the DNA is TGCAGTGCTAGGCGGAAGGGCCCTTCCTACAATGAGCAGTTCTTC.